This TCR beta chain was sequenced in a study of shared clonotypes between healthy human individuals. Across the study: Three plates were used per donor for CD4 naive, three for CD4 memory, two for CD8 naive and one for CD8 memory.

J was trimmed by 1 base and V by 5 bases; bases with no gene match: 9. The CDR3 sequence is 16 residues long. Germline V gene sequence: CDR1 MDHEN, CDR2 SYDVKM. Sequencing was performed with immunoSEQ multiplex PCR; in TCRdb, only in-frame clones are kept and a portion is missing. The sample contains under 750,000 clones, 55% to 80% of which appear only once. Overall study findings and caveats: Tissue TCR repertoires likely differ from these blood-only repertoires. As a rule, naive subsets had a larger estimated richness than memory subsets. Inspection by rarefaction showed sorted-subset sequencing to be incomplete despite large depth.

Note on this clone: Its antigen remains unidentified.

Sequencing was performed on memory CD4+ T cells sorted from blood. As for subset: CD45RA-negative fraction. The chain is built from TRBV28 and TRBJ1-1; 8 bases align to TRBD1. The origin of this receptor is a woman under 40 in good health. DNA for the CDR3: TGTGCCAGCAGTCCCCTGACAGGGGATCGGAACACTGAAGCTTTCTTT. It codes for CASSPLTGDRNTEAFF.